The 9 T cell receptor beta chains given below trace back to one sample, sequenced in a study of blood T cell repertoires in COVID-19. Using immunoSEQ multiplex PCR, the repertoire was profiled, and TCRdb retains in-frame clones only, with some absent. The sample lists roughly 120,000 clones; 84% were seen once. The sample was peripheral blood. These receptor sequences come from a woman aged 45-60 years with acute or convalescent COVID-19.

The chain employs TRBV5-8 and TRBJ2-7; D is unresolved. Trimming took off 2 bases at V and 9 bases at J, with 18 bases between the two ends. The germline V gene encodes CDR1 SGHTS and CDR2 YDEGEE. The CDR3 is made up of 14 amino acids. The CDR3 region has the DNA TGTGCCAGCAGCTTATGGCAGGCTGACCGTCGGCAGTACTTC. Its protein is CASSLWQADRRQYF.

This chain uses TRBV6-2 or TRBV6-3 with TRBJ1-1; D remains ambiguous. CDR1 is MNHEY and CDR2 is SVGEGT in the germline V gene. This CDR3 has 13 amino acids. V was cut by 5 bases and J by 4 bases, with 11 bases left in between. CDR3 DNA sequence: TGTGCCAGCAGTCCGAACCGCGGCACTGAAGCTTTCTTT. Its protein is CASSPNRGTEAFF.

The gene calls are TRBV28 and TRBJ1-3; 8 bases match TRBD1. CDR3 size: 17 residues. V was pared by 7 bases and J by 5 bases, with 16 bases of the junction left unmatched. Germline V gene lookup returns CDR1 MDHEN and CDR2 SYDVKM. In nucleotides, the CDR3 is TGTGCCAGCAACCCACCCCAGGGGGCGCTTAGAAGAAACACCATATATTTT. This sequence encodes CASNPPQGALRRNTIYF.

The V gene is TRBV18, the J gene TRBJ2-2; weak D call: TRBD2 (5 bases). The germline V and J ends were trimmed by 1 base and 5 bases, with 8 bases remaining between them. This CDR3 has 14 amino acids. Germline V gene sequence: CDR1 KGHSH, CDR2 LQKENI. The CDR3 protein is CASSPQGGTGELFF. The DNA for the CDR3 is TGTGCCAGCTCACCACAGGGCGGGACCGGGGAGCTGTTTTTT. The full variable domain, rest sourced from reference TRBV18 and TRBJ2-2, is NAGVMQNPRHLVRRRGQEARLRCSPMKGHSHVYWYRQLPEEGLKFMVYLQKENIIDESGMPKERFSAEFPKEGPSILRIQQVVRGDSAAYFCASSPQGGTGELFFGEGSRLTVL.

The CDR3 loop is CASMGQSNTEAFF. The CDR3 coding sequence is TGTGCCAGCATGGGACAGTCTAACACTGAAGCTTTCTTT. This chain uses TRBV3-1 (or the pseudogene TRBV3-2) with TRBJ1-1; 7 nucleotides agree with TRBD1. V was pared by 7 bases and J by 2 bases, with 4 bases of the junction left unmatched. Per germline, CDR1 LGHDT and CDR2 YNNKEL (reference sequence). The CDR3 is 13 amino acids.

The chain uses TRBV16 and TRBJ1-2; 7 bases align to TRBD1. The CDR3 is made up of 15 amino acids. Germline-derived CDR1 and CDR2 are KGHSY and FQNENV. Trimming cost V 2 bases and J 2 bases; bases outside gene matches: 5. CDR3 DNA sequence: TGTGCCAGCAGCCAACGTGAACAGGGGAACTATGGCTACACCTTC. This gives the protein CASSQREQGNYGYTF.

The rearrangement joins TRBV3-1 (or the pseudogene TRBV3-2) to TRBJ1-3; weak D call: TRBD1 (5 bases). V dropped 3 bases and J dropped 3 bases, with 9 bases sitting between them. The CDR3 contains 14 residues. Germline V gene lookup returns CDR1 LGHDT and CDR2 YNNKEL (reference sequence). The CDR3 region has the DNA TGTGCCAGCAGCCACCACAGGAATGGAAACACCATATATTTT. Its translation: CASSHHRNGNTIYF.

The rearrangement joins TRBV11-3 to TRBJ2-2, with TRBD2 matching over 9 bases. Germline values: CDR1 SGHNT, CDR2 YENEEA. V was pared by 4 bases and J by 6 bases, with 3 bases of the junction left unmatched. The CDR3 contains 14 residues. In DNA, the CDR3 is TGTGCCAGCAGCTCCGGCGGGGGGGCCGGGGAGCTGTTTTTT. It encodes CASSSGGGAGELFF.

This clone is a singleton in its sample. This chain links TRBV7-3 with TRBJ2-3; 7 bases agree with TRBD1. Trimming removed 4 bases from V and 5 bases from J; junction bases left unmatched: 9. Germline values: CDR1 SGHTA, CDR2 FQGTGA. The CDR3 contains 15 residues. The CDR3 protein is CASSSLDRERDTQYF. CDR3 DNA sequence: TGTGCCAGCAGCTCCCTAGACAGGGAGAGAGATACGCAGTATTTT.